This passage covers 20 T cell receptor beta chains from one sample sequenced in a study of blood T cell repertoires in COVID-19. Sequencing used immunoSEQ multiplex PCR; TCRdb keeps in-frame clones, though not all of them. Here the sample spans almost 200,000 clones, about 85% being singletons. The specimen sequenced was peripheral blood. The receptors were gathered from a woman aged 40-49 years with COVID-19, enrolled during active disease.

The rearrangement uses TRBV5-1 and TRBJ2-3; D perhaps matches TRBD2 (5 bases). Germline V CDR1 and CDR2: SGHRS, YFSETQ. The CDR3 spans 16 residues. Trimming left V 1 base short and J 3 bases short, with 15 bases between. The CDR3 coding sequence is TGCGCCAGCAGCTTGCAGACTACCCCATGGACAGATACGCAGTATTTT. Protein: CASSLQTTPWTDTQYF.

This chain joins TRBV7-2 and TRBJ1-5, with a weak D call TRBD1 (6 bases). The CDR3 covers 16 residues. Germline V CDR1 and CDR2: SGHTA, FQGNSA. Trimming pared 5 bases from V and 0 bases from J, leaving 14 bases between. The CDR3 DNA follows: TGTGCCAGCAGCCCAGGACAGCCGAGTAGCAATCAGCCCCAGCATTTT. Amino acid sequence: CASSPGQPSSNQPQHF.

The sample holds a few counts of this clone. The chain is built from TRBV29-1 and TRBJ1-2; D remains ambiguous. Germline values: CDR1 SQVTM, CDR2 ANQGSEA. V lost 4 bases and J 8 bases, leaving 11 bases between the germline ends. This CDR3 is built from 11 residues. The DNA for the CDR3 is TGCAGCGTTGGGCATTCCCAGGGCTACACCTTC. This sequence encodes CSVGHSQGYTF.

This clone has only one observation. This chain joins TRBV4-2 and TRBJ1-2; 7 positions agree with TRBD1. From germline, CDR1 is LGHNA and CDR2 YNFKEQ. Trimming took 3 bases from V and 4 from J; bases not matched to a gene: 8. The length of the CDR3 is 15 residues. CDR3 in amino acids: CASSQARDSFYGYTF. The CDR3 nucleotides are TGTGCCAGCAGCCAGGCACGGGACAGCTTCTATGGCTACACCTTC.

This clone was observed a handful of times. The chain employs TRBV4-1 and TRBJ2-3; D might be TRBD1 (5 bases). CDR1 is MGHRA, CDR2 YSYEKL, per germline. Trimming removed 0 bases from V and 3 bases from J, with 13 bases in between. There are 16 residues in the CDR3. CDR3: CASSQDSGWVTDTQYF. The CDR3 nucleotides read TGCGCCAGCAGCCAAGATTCAGGGTGGGTGACAGATACGCAGTATTTT.

This sequence joins TRBV27 and TRBJ1-5; maybe TRBD1 (5 bases). The CDR3 runs to 16 residues. Germline V gene sequence: CDR1 MNHEY, CDR2 SMNVEV (reference sequence). The V gene lost 3 bases and the J gene lost 10 bases, with 22 bases spanning the gap. CDR3 coding DNA: TGTGCCAGCAGTTTGGTGCGGGGCGCCGACTTAGGACCCCAGCATTTT. Protein product: CASSLVRGADLGPQHF.

The V gene is TRBV7-6, the J gene TRBJ2-1; D is perhaps TRBD2 (6 bases). Trimming took off 5 bases at V and 2 bases at J, with 13 bases between the two ends. CDR1 is SGHVS and CDR2 is FNYEAQ in the germline V gene. The CDR3 totals 15 residues. The CDR3 sequence is CASSPLAEPYNEQFF. The CDR3, as DNA: TGTGCCAGCAGCCCCTTAGCGGAACCCTACAATGAGCAGTTCTTC.

The CDR3 here is CASRGQGGGYTF. The CDR3 DNA reads TGTGCCAGCAGGGGACAGGGGGGCGGCTACACCTTC. This chain connects TRBV2 to TRBJ1-2, with 11 bases lining up with TRBD1. The V and J ends lost 6 bases and 8 bases, in that order; junction bases with no gene match: 2. The germline V gene has CDR1 SNHLY and CDR2 FYNNEI. The CDR3 extends over 12 amino acids.

The chain carries TRBV7-2 and TRBJ1-2; D not resolved. Trimming removed 4 bases from V and 4 bases from J, with 10 bases in between. CDR1 SGHTA and CDR2 FQGNSA come from the germline V gene. CDR3 length equals 13 residues. The CDR3 is CASSSVRVYGYTF. In DNA form, the CDR3 reads TGTGCCAGCAGCTCAGTTCGGGTCTATGGCTACACCTTC.

This chain links TRBV6-2 or TRBV6-3 with TRBJ2-7; 7 bases line up with TRBD2. Losses at the gene ends were 4 bases for V and 0 bases for J; bases not matched to a gene: 9. The CDR3 is made up of 16 amino acids. Germline loops: CDR1 MNHEY, CDR2 SVGEGT. This CDR3 reads CASSSPRDYSSYEQYF. The DNA of the CDR3 is TGTGCCAGCAGTTCCCCCCGGGACTACAGCTCCTACGAGCAGTACTTC.

The chain employs TRBV27 and TRBJ2-2, with a weak D call TRBD1 (5 bases). The V end lost 7 bases, the J end lost 6 bases, and 21 bases lay between the germline ends. The V gene's germline CDR1 is MNHEY and CDR2 SMNVEV (reference sequence). CDR3 length: 16 amino acids. Here the CDR3 DNA reads TGTGCCAGCACCCCCGTTGGGCAGGGTGGGCCCGGGGAGCTGTTTTTT. This gives the protein CASTPVGQGGPGELFF.

The chain couples TRBV6-1 to TRBJ1-2; no clear D. Germline V gene lookup returns CDR1 MNHNS and CDR2 SASEGT. The V end was cut by 2 bases, the J end by 4 bases, with 11 bases between. The CDR3 contains 14 residues. CDR3 sequence reads: CASSEQAPSYGYTF. The DNA of the CDR3 is TGTGCCAGCAGTGAACAAGCACCTTCCTATGGCTACACCTTC.

V is TRBV4-3 and J is TRBJ1-2, with 11 nucleotides matching TRBD1. This CDR3 has 18 amino acids. CDR1 LGHNA and CDR2 YSLEER come from the germline V gene. Unmatched junction bases numbered 9, after V lost 3 bases and J lost 0 bases. The CDR3 loop reads CASSHEPGQGGTNYGYTF. For the CDR3, the DNA is TGCGCCAGCAGCCATGAACCGGGACAGGGGGGTACTAACTATGGCTACACCTTC.

This clone was detected only once. The chain joins TRBV15 to TRBJ2-7; D might be TRBD2 (5 bases). V lost 0 bases, J lost 4 bases, and 13 bases lay in between. The CDR3 sequence is 15 residues long. Germline loops: CDR1 LNHNV, CDR2 YYDKDF (reference sequence). The CDR3 DNA follows: TGTGCCACCAGCAGAGACCCCGGGAAGGGTTACGAGCAGTACTTC. The encoded protein is CATSRDPGKGYEQYF.

V usage is TRBV2 and J usage is TRBJ2-1; a possible D gene is TRBD2 (6 bases). V gave up 11 bases and J gave up 0 bases, with 11 bases separating them. The CDR3 has 13 residues. Looked up from germline, CDR1 is SNHLY and CDR2 is FYNNEI. CDR3 in amino acids: CAGGTFSYNEQFF. The CDR3 region has the DNA TGTGCCGGAGGGACCTTCTCCTACAATGAGCAGTTCTTC.

V is TRBV6-2 or TRBV6-3 and J is TRBJ2-1, with D possibly TRBD2 on 6 matching bases. Germline CDR1 and CDR2: MNHEY and SVGEGT. Trimming removed 2 bases from V and 8 bases from J, with 10 bases in between. The CDR3 covers 13 residues. CDR3 region: CASSYATSDEQFF. The CDR3 DNA reads as TGTGCCAGCAGTTACGCGACTAGTGATGAGCAGTTCTTC.

This clone came up a few times. The chain links TRBV7-2 to TRBJ1-5; D is unclear. Germline lookup yields CDR1 SGHTA and CDR2 FQGNSA. This CDR3 has 12 amino acids. Trimming cost V 4 bases and J 3 bases, with 4 bases left between them. The CDR3 nucleotides read TGTGCCAGCAGCTCCTTCAATCAGCCCCAGCATTTT. Translated: CASSSFNQPQHF. Filled out from reference TRBV7-2 and TRBJ1-5, the complete variable domain reads GAGVSQSPSNKVTEKGKDVELRCDPISGHTALYWYRQSLGQGLEFLIYFQGNSAPDKSGLPSDRFSAERTGGSVSTLTIQRTQQEDSAVYLCASSSFNQPQHFGDGTRLSIL.

The rearrangement links TRBV12-3 or TRBV12-4 to TRBJ1-6, with D uncertain. This CDR3 region has 13 residues. Trimming took 3 bases from V and 10 from J, leaving 10 bases between them. The CDR3 region has the DNA TGTGCCAGCAGTTTTAGGGAGGACTCACCCCTCCACTTT. Translating it yields CASSFREDSPLHF.

The rearrangement joins TRBV5-4 to TRBJ1-2; D gene unclear. V was pared by 0 bases and J by 5 bases, with 8 bases between. Germline V gives CDR1 SGHNT, CDR2 YYREEE (reference sequence). The CDR3 length is 13 residues. The DNA for the CDR3 is TGTGCCAGCAGCTTGGTTTGGGAGTATGGCTACACCTTC. It encodes CASSLVWEYGYTF.

This clone was found many times. The sample holds other DNA sequences that translate to the same CDR3. The chain links TRBV30 to TRBJ2-7; 7 bases agree with TRBD1. The germline V gene encodes CDR1 GTSNPN and CDR2 SVGIG (reference sequence). With 1 base clipped from V and 6 bases from J, the junction kept 6 bases outside the gene matches. The CDR3 extends over 13 amino acids. The DNA of the CDR3 is TGTGCCTGGAGTGACAGGGGATGGAGCGAGCAGTACTTC. This codes for CAWSDRGWSEQYF.